The source of this T cell receptor beta chain is a study of human T cells and chemical hapten exposure. The overall study: For the approximately 23-week duration of the study, patients were given weekly doses of diphenylcyclopropenone on the scalp. Recorded diagnoses among the mostly female patients were alopecia areata, totalis or universalis.

The library labeled individual cDNA molecules by adding unique molecular identifiers to them. From the RACE reads, TCRdb called clonotypes with MiXCR, one entry per CDR3 protein. The sample yields approximately 400,000 distinct CDR3 sequences, approximately 5.1% seen once. Documented time point: pre-sensitization, week 0. As to treatment: therapeutic diphenylcyclopropenone sensitization with weekly scalp DPC. This clonotype was seen at least ten times. The clonotype originates from a woman between 50 and 59 years old with alopecia areata. Some clones in this sample may be carry-over from other donors' samples. The input for sequencing was whole blood, taken in connection with sensitization to the hapten diphenylcyclopropenone (DPC).

CDR3 region: CSAKAWDLTIAGELFF. CDR3 bases: TGCAGTGCTAAGGCCTGGGACCTCACAATCGCCGGGGAGCTGTTTTTT. V gene TRBV20-1 combines with J gene TRBJ2-2; D could derive from TRBD1 or TRBD2 (5 bases each). Trimming removed 4 bases at V and 6 bases at J, with 21 bases between. The CDR3 covers 16 residues. The germline gives CDR1 DFQATT, CDR2 SNEGSKA (reference sequence).